The clone carrying this TCR beta chain was counted at least ten times. Molecular barcoding with unique molecular identifiers was used for the TCRbeta library. TCRdb ran MiXCR on the PCR reads and lists one entry per CDR3 protein. The sample lists 170,000 or so distinct CDR3 sequences; about 6.8% were seen once. The data were taken from a study of T-cell reconstitution after alpha-beta-depleted transplantation in children. The CDR3 sequence is 15 residues long. CDR1 is LGHNA and CDR2 is YSLEER in the germline V gene. The germline V and J ends were trimmed by 2 bases and 13 bases, with 18 bases remaining between them.

This clonotype was sampled from a human donor who donated a stem cell graft to a child with Wiskott-Aldrich syndrome. The material was PBMCs from the stem cell graft donor, obtained from the stem cell graft. The gene calls are TRBV4-3 and TRBJ1-6; D remains ambiguous. The CDR3 DNA is TGCGCCAGCAGCCAAAACACGGGCCCAAGGTCGCCCCTCCACTTT. Its protein product is CASSQNTGPRSPLHF.